These 15 T cell receptor beta chains share one sample of origin, sequenced in a study of Ad26.COV2.S vaccination and SARS-CoV-2 variants. Treatment reported: about 20 received Ad26.COV2.S at low or high dose, single or two shots; about 5 received placebo; per-sample allocation not given. Samples came from day 63 after the first vaccine or placebo injection. Sequencing was performed with immunoSEQ multiplex PCR; in TCRdb, only in-frame clones are kept and a portion is missing. The table lists about 350,000 clones, roughly 90% of them singletons. Material: peripheral blood, obtained in a trial of Ad26.COV2.S vaccine versus placebo. The receptors were sampled from a person between 18 and 59 years old who received the Ad26.COV2.S COVID-19 vaccine or a placebo.

As concerns this clone: Different DNA sequences within this sample yield the same CDR3. This chain uses TRBV12-3 or TRBV12-4 with TRBJ2-3; D ambiguous. CDR3 size: 11 residues. Trimming pared 5 bases from V and 3 bases from J, leaving 3 bases between. For the CDR3, the DNA is TGTGCCAGCAGTCGGACAGATACGCAGTATTTT. It translates to CASSRTDTQYF.

The chain uses TRBV28 and TRBJ2-3, with 8 bases that match TRBD1. With V trimmed by 7 bases and J by 1 base, 10 bases remained unmatched. The CDR3 spans 16 residues. Looked up from germline, CDR1 is MDHEN and CDR2 is SYDVKM. The CDR3 DNA follows: TGTGCCAGCATATCTTGGGCAGGGGGCCGCACAGATACGCAGTATTTT. Translated, it gives CASISWAGGRTDTQYF.

The V gene is TRBV4-1, the J gene TRBJ2-7, with D perhaps being TRBD1 or TRBD2 (6 bases each). Germline V gene sequence: CDR1 MGHRA, CDR2 YSYEKL. V gave up 1 base and J gave up 0 bases, with 10 bases separating them. There are 15 residues in the CDR3. CDR3 in amino acids: CASSQGGGTSYEQYF. CDR3 DNA: TGCGCCAGCAGCCAAGGAGGGGGGACCTCCTACGAGCAGTACTTC.

This clone was detected only once. This CDR3 is CASSQVQLQHF. For the CDR3, the DNA is TGTGCCAGCAGCCAAGTACAACTCCAGCATTTT. The V and J genes are TRBV3-1 (or the pseudogene TRBV3-2) and TRBJ1-5, with no clear D. From germline, CDR1 is LGHDT and CDR2 YNNKEL (reference sequence). The CDR3 consists of 11 residues. Trimming removed 1 base from V and 12 bases from J, with 7 bases in between.

The count of this clone is one. This chain connects TRBV24-1 to TRBJ2-3; D might be TRBD1 (6 bases). V was shortened by 3 bases and J by 5 bases, with 8 bases between the two germline ends. Germline V gene data show CDR1 as KGHDR and CDR2 as SFDVKD. CDR3 length equals 13 residues. The CDR3 loop is CATSDTTGDTQYF. CDR3 DNA: TGTGCCACCAGTGATACGACAGGAGATACGCAGTATTTT.

Ten or more counts support this clone. The chain recombines TRBV4-1 with TRBJ2-7; D is undetermined. V lost 1 base and J lost 2, with 9 bases in between. The CDR3 consists of 14 residues. Germline-derived CDR1 and CDR2 are MGHRA and YSYEKL. The CDR3 loop reads CASSQGPRAYEQYF. As DNA, the CDR3 is TGCGCCAGCAGCCAAGGTCCGAGAGCCTACGAGCAGTACTTC.

The V and J genes are TRBV5-6 and TRBJ1-4; the D gene is possibly TRBD1 (5 bases). V was trimmed by 2 bases and J by 8 bases, leaving 19 bases between them. Germline V CDR1 and CDR2: SGHDT, YYEEEE. CDR3 length: 16 residues. CDR3 DNA sequence: TGTGCCAGCAGCTTAACCACAGGAGCTGTGGCCGAAAAACTGTTTTTT. As protein: CASSLTTGAVAEKLFF. The full variable domain, its missing parts supplied by reference TRBV5-6 and TRBJ1-4, is DAGVTQSPTHLIKTRGQQVTLRCSPKSGHDTVSWYQQALGQGPQFIFQYYEEEERQRGNFPDRFSGHQFPNYSSELNVNALLLGDSALYLCASSLTTGAVAEKLFFGSGTQLSVL.

The genes are TRBV21-1 and TRBJ1-1; the table's D call, TRBD1, was not checked against the DNA. TRBV21-1 counts as a pseudogene. This CDR3 has 16 residues. The CDR3 protein is CEPGIRLFPPNTEAFF. Here the CDR3 DNA reads TGTGAACCAGGGATTAGACTTTTTCCTCCGAACACTGAAGCTTTCTTT.

The gene calls are TRBV11-2 and TRBJ2-7; D is unresolved. Germline V gene data show CDR1 as SGHAT and CDR2 as FQNNGV. The CDR3 loop spans 13 amino acids. Trimming cost V 4 bases and J 1 base, with 8 bases left between them. For the CDR3, the DNA is TGTGCCAGCAGCTCCCACCGTTCCTACGAGCAGTACTTC. Amino acid sequence: CASSSHRSYEQYF.

This chain uses TRBV7-9 with TRBJ1-6; the match to TRBD1 covers 9 bases. Germline CDR1 reads SEHNR; CDR2 reads FQNEAQ (reference sequence). V lost 6 bases to trimming and J lost 14 bases; unmatched junction nucleotides: 5. This CDR3 is 12 amino acids long. The CDR3: CASRDRGQSLHF. Here the CDR3 DNA reads TGTGCCAGCAGGGACAGGGGTCAATCCCTCCACTTT.

The chain uses TRBV5-4 and TRBJ1-2, with D maybe TRBD1 (6 bases). This CDR3 is 13 amino acids long. V shed 3 bases and J shed 8 bases, with 14 bases lying between them. The germline V gene encodes CDR1 SGHNT and CDR2 YYREEE (reference sequence). In DNA, the CDR3 is TGTGCCAGCAGCTGGAGCAGGGGCGGGGGCTACACCTTC. Residues: CASSWSRGGGYTF.

The chain employs TRBV28 and TRBJ1-1; D ambiguous. The V gene's germline CDR1 is MDHEN and CDR2 SYDVKM. CDR3 length: 14 amino acids. Trimming left V 2 bases short and J 7 bases short, with 14 bases between. CDR3 loop: CASSLGREAHEAFF. CDR3 bases: TGTGCCAGCAGTTTAGGTCGGGAAGCCCATGAAGCTTTCTTT.

J is TRBJ2-3 and V is TRBV4-2; D possibly corresponds to TRBD1 (5 bases). Germline values: CDR1 LGHNA, CDR2 YNFKEQ. The CDR3 loop spans 15 amino acids. The ends were cut back, 4 bases at V and 2 bases at J, with 13 bases in the middle. The CDR3 spells CASSPAEDNTDTQYF. CDR3 nucleotide sequence: TGTGCCAGCAGCCCAGCTGAGGACAACACAGATACGCAGTATTTT.

The count of this clone is one. The chain is built from TRBV28 and TRBJ1-2; D not certain. Germline V CDR1 and CDR2: MDHEN, SYDVKM. V was cut by 7 bases and J by 0 bases, with 15 bases left in between. The length of the CDR3 is 15 residues. CDR3: CASNPHQEANYGYTF. CDR3 sequence (DNA): TGTGCCAGCAACCCCCATCAGGAAGCTAACTATGGCTACACCTTC.

The gene calls are TRBV10-3 and TRBJ1-5; TRBD1 matches at 8 bases. CDR1 and CDR2 from the germline V gene are ENHRY and SYGVKD. The CDR3 has 17 residues. The V gene end was trimmed by 2 bases and the J gene end by 3 bases; junction bases not matched to a gene: 9. The CDR3 region has the DNA TGTGCCATCAGTGAGGGCCCGGGACAGGAGATCAATCAGCCCCAGCATTTT. It translates to CAISEGPGQEINQPQHF.